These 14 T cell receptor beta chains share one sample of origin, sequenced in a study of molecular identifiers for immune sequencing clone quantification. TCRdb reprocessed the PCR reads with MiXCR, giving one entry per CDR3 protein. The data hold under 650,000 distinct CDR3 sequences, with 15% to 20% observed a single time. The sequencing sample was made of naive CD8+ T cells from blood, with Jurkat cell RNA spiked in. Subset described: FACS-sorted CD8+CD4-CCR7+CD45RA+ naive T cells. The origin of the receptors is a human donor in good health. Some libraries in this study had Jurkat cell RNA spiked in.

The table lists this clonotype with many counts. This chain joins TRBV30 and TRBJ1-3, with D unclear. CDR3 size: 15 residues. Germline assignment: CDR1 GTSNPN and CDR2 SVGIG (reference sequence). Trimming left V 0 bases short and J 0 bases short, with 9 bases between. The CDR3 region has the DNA TGTGCCTGGAGTGTTGGCAGAAGCTCTGGAAACACCATATATTTT. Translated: CAWSVGRSSGNTIYF. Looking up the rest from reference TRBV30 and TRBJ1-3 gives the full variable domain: SQTIHQWPATLVQPVGSPLSLECTVEGTSNPNLYWYRQAAGRGLQLLFYSVGIGQISSEVPQNLSASRPQDRQFILSSKKLLLSDSGFYLCAWSVGRSSGNTIYFGEGSWLTVV.

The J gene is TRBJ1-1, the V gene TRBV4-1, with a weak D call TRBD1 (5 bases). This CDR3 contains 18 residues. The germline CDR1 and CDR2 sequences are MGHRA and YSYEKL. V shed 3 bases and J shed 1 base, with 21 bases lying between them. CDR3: CASSQIYGGGGENTEAFF. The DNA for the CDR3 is TGCGCCAGCAGCCAGATCTACGGGGGGGGGGGGGAGAACACTGAAGCTTTCTTT.

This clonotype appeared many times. The CDR3 protein is CASSYSGGSYGYTF. The CDR3 DNA is TGTGCCAGCAGTTACTCTGGTGGCAGCTATGGCTACACCTTC. V gene TRBV6-6 combines with J gene TRBJ1-2; D remains ambiguous. Germline lookup yields CDR1 MNHNY and CDR2 SVGAGI (reference sequence). CDR3 size: 14 residues. Trimming took off 0 bases at V and 4 bases at J, with 9 bases between the two ends.

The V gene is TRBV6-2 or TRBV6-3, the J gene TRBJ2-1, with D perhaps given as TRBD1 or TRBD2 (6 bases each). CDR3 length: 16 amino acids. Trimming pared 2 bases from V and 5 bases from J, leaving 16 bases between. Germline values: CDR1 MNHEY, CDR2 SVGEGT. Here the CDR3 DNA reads TGTGCCAGCAGTTACATTGCGGGGACAAAGAACAATGAGCAGTTCTTC. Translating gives CASSYIAGTKNNEQFF.

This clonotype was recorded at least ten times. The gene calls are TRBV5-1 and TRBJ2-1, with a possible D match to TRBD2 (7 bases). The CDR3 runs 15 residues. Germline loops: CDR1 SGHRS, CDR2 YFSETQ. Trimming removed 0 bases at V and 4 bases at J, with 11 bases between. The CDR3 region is CASSLAGEGYNEQFF. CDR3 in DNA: TGCGCCAGCAGCTTGGCAGGGGAGGGGTACAATGAGCAGTTCTTC.

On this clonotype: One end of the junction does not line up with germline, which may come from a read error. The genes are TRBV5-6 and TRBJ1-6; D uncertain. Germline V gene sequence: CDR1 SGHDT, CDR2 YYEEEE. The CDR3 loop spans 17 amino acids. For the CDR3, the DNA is TGTGCCAACAGCTTGGGTTGGAGCCCTCGTAGGGATTCACCCCTCCACTTT. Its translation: CANSLGWSPRRDSPLHF.

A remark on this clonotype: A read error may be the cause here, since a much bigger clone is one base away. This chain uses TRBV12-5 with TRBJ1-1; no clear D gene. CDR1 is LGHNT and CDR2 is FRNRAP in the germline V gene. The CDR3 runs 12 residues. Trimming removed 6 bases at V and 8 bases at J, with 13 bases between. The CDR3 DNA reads TGTGCTAGTGGCGACCGAAACGGGGAAGCTTTCTTT. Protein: CASGDRNGEAFF.

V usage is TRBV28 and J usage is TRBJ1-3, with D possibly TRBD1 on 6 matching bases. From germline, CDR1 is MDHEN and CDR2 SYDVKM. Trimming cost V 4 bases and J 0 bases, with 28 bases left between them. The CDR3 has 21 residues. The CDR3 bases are TGTGCCAGCAGTTACTCCACCACGGGGGGCAGTTTGGGCGACTCTGGAAACACCATATATTTT. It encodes CASSYSTTGGSLGDSGNTIYF.

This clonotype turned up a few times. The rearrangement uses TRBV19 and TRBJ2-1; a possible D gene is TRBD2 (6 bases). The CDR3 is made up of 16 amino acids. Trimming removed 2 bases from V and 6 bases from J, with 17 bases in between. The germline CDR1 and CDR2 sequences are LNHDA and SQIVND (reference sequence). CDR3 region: CASSISRGVSSNEQFF. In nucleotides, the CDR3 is TGTGCCAGTAGTATATCGCGGGGTGTCTCCAGCAATGAGCAGTTCTTC.

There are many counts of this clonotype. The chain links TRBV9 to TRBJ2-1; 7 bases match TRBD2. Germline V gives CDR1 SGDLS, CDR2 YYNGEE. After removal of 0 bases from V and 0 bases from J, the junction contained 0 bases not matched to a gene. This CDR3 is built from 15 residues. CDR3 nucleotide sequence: TGTGCCAGCAGCGTAGGGGGGGGCTCCTACAATGAGCAGTTCTTC. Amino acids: CASSVGGGSYNEQFF.

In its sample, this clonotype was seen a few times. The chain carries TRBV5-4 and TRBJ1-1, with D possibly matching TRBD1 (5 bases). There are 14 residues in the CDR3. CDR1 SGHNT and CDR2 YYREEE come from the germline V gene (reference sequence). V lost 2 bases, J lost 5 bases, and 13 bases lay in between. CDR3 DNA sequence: TGTGCCAGCAGCTTCCTGGGGGGTCGGACTGAAGCTTTCTTT. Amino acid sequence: CASSFLGGRTEAFF.

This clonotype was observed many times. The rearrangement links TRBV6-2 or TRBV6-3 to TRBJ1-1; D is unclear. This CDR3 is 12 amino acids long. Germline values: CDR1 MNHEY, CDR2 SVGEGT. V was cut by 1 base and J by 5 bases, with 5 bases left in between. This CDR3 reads CASSYWETEAFF. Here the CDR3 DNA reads TGTGCCAGCAGTTACTGGGAGACTGAAGCTTTCTTT.

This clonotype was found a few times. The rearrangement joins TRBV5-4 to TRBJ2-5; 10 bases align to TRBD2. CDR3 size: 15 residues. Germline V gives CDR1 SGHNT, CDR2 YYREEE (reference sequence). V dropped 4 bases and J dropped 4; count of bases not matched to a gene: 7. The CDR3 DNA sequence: TGTGCCAGCAGCAACGAGCGGGGGGGCCGAGAGACCCAGTACTTC. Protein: CASSNERGGRETQYF.

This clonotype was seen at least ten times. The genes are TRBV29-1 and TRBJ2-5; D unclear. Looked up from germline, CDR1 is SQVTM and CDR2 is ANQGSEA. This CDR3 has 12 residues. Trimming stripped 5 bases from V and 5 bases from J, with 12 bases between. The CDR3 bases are TGCAGCGTTCTCGTCATTTCGGAGACCCAGTACTTC. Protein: CSVLVISETQYF.